A single sample gave rise to the 8 T cell receptor beta chains below, sequenced in a study of regulatory T cells in long-lasting Graves disease. Time point specified: newly diagnosed GD, antithyroid drugs for less than 3 months. Construction of the TCR library relied on RNA isolated from PBMCs. With iRepertoire HTBI primers and Arm-PCR of CDR3 regions, TCR beta libraries were built. One entry per CDR3 protein results from TCRdb running MiXCR on the multiplex PCR reads. This sample yields roughly 360,000 distinct CDR3 sequences, of which approximately 12% are seen a single time; approximately 17% belongs to the top ten. These same records also appear under a second study, on T cells in Graves' hyperthyroidism and ophthalmopathy.

The sample in question was peripheral blood mononuclear cells (PBMCs), obtained at new diagnosis, from a patient treated with antithyroid drugs. The receptors were sampled from a young woman with Graves disease.

The rearrangement links TRBV11-2 to TRBJ2-5; 7 bases line up with TRBD1. This CDR3 comprises 16 residues. Germline V gene data show CDR1 as SGHAT and CDR2 as FQNNGV. Trimming removed 3 bases from V and 11 bases from J; junction bases left unmatched: 18. The CDR3 nucleotides are TGTGCCAGCAGCTTGAGGTCGGGACAGAGGACCGGTGAGCAGTACTTC. Amino acid sequence: CASSLRSGQRTGEQYF.

Ten or more counts support this clonotype. V is TRBV7-3 and J is TRBJ2-6; 14 positions agree with TRBD2. The CDR3 runs 19 residues. In germline, CDR1 is SGHTA, CDR2 FQGTGA. J gave up 3 bases and V 3 bases, and 7 bases lay outside the gene matches. The DNA for the CDR3 is TGTGCCAGCAGCTTCGAAGGACTAGCGGGAGGAGTTGGGGCCAACGTCCTGACTTTC. Translating it yields CASSFEGLAGGVGANVLTF.

In its sample, this clonotype was seen many times. CDR3 sequence (DNA): TGCAGTGCTAGACCGACAGGGAGTAACACTGAAGCTTTCTTT. Its translation is CSARPTGSNTEAFF. This sequence joins TRBV20-1 and TRBJ1-1; 7 bases are a match to TRBD1. Germline CDR1 and CDR2: DFQATT and SNEGSKA (reference sequence). This CDR3 is built from 14 residues. Trimming took 2 bases from V and 2 from J; bases not matched to a gene: 5.

This clonotype was seen many times. This chain uses TRBV20-1 with TRBJ2-5, with D tentatively TRBD1 (5 bases). The CDR3 sequence is 15 residues long. Trimming stripped 4 bases from V and 0 bases from J, with 15 bases between. The germline V gene has CDR1 DFQATT and CDR2 SNEGSKA (reference sequence). CDR3: CSAKLPTVYQETQYF. Here the CDR3 DNA reads TGCAGTGCTAAACTCCCGACAGTGTACCAAGAGACCCAGTACTTC.

The chain's CDR3 is CASSTTRSWTIIVGYTF. The CDR3 DNA sequence: TGTGCCAGCAGTACGACAAGGTCTTGGACCATTATAGTGGGCTACACCTTC. The rearrangement links TRBV28 to TRBJ1-2; D gene uncertain. There are 17 residues in the CDR3. V was shortened by 5 bases and J by 8 bases, with 27 bases between the two germline ends. Germline CDR1 MDHEN, CDR2 SYDVKM.

This clonotype appeared many times. V gene TRBV6-1 combines with J gene TRBJ2-2; 12 bases are shared with TRBD1. This CDR3 spans 16 amino acids. Germline CDR1 and CDR2: MNHNS and SASEGT. V dropped 7 bases and J dropped 4; count of bases not matched to a gene: 7. The CDR3 DNA reads TGTGCCAGCAACCCGGCGGGACAGGGGGCCACCGGGGAGCTGTTTTTT. It is translated as CASNPAGQGATGELFF.

This clonotype was observed many times. The CDR3 coding sequence is TGTGCCAGCAGTTTAAGGTCCGGACTCGGTAATGAGCAGTTCTTC. Translating it yields CASSLRSGLGNEQFF. This rearrangement joins TRBV12-3 or TRBV12-4 to TRBJ2-1; tentatively, D is TRBD2 (5 bases). V was cut by 2 bases and J by 7 bases, with 15 bases left in between. CDR3 size: 15 residues.

This clonotype was detected many times. Germline is not matched at one junction end, which may reflect a read error. This sequence joins TRBV5-1 and TRBJ1-6; TRBD1 matches at 7 bases. CDR3 length equals 16 residues. Germline V gene lookup returns CDR1 SGHRS and CDR2 YFSETQ. The CDR3 loop is CASSLGFQGGGSPLHF. CDR3 DNA: TGTGCCAGCAGCTTGGGCTTCCAAGGGGGCGGGTCACCCCTCCACTTT.